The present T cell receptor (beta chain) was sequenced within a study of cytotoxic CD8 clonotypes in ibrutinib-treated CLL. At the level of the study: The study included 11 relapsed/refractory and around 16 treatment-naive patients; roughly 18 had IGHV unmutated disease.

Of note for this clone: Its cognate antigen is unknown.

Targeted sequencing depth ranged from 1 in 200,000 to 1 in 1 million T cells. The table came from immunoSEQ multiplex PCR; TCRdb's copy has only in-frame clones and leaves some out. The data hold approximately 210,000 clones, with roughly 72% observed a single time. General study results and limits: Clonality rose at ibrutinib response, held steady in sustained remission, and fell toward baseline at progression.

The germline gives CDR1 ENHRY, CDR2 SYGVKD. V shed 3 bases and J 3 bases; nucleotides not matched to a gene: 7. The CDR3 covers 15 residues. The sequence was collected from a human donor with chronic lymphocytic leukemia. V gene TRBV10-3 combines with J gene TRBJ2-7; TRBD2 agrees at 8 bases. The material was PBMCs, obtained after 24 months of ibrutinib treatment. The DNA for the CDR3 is TGTGCCATCAGTGAAACCCGAGCGGGAGTCTACGAGCAGTACTTC. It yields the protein CAISETRAGVYEQYF.